The 10 T cell receptor beta chains below were found in one sample sequenced in a study of blood T cells in healthy people across ages. A sample-barcoded 5' primer and a J-beta primer mix were used in a second PCR of roughly 6 to 11 cycles. MiXCR was run by TCRdb on the 5' RACE reads, yielding one entry per CDR3 protein. The sample lists 850,000 to 1,000,000 distinct CDR3 sequences, roughly half occurring once. Sequenced material: blood. Receptors were obtained from a woman in her sixties or seventies in good health.

V usage is TRBV30 and J usage is TRBJ2-5, with D perhaps matching TRBD2 (6 bases). The J call could be wrong; TRBJ2-7 is a better fit for the DNA end. This CDR3 contains 14 residues. Germline assignment: CDR1 GTSNPN and CDR2 SVGIG (reference sequence). For the CDR3, the DNA is TGTGCCTGGAGCAGGGACTTCCCCTCCTACGAGCAGTACTTC. This sequence encodes CAWSRDFPSYEQYF.

The chain is built from TRBV5-1 and TRBJ1-2; no definite D call. The germline V and J ends were trimmed by 2 bases and 2 bases, with 13 bases remaining between them. This CDR3 is 15 amino acids long. Germline V lookup: CDR1 SGHRS, CDR2 YFSETQ. The DNA of the CDR3 is TGCGCCAGCAGCTTCAAGGGTGCAGACAACTATGGCTACACCTTC. This gives the protein CASSFKGADNYGYTF.

The J gene is TRBJ1-1, the V gene TRBV7-2; 7 bases fit TRBD1. Trimming removed 1 base from V and 0 bases from J; junction bases left unmatched: 2. The CDR3 has 15 residues. Germline CDR1 reads SGHTA; CDR2 reads FQGNSA. CDR3 in amino acids: CASSLDGQVNTEAFF. DNA of the CDR3: TGTGCCAGCAGCTTAGACGGACAGGTGAACACTGAAGCTTTCTTT.

In the case of this clonotype: The junction departs from the called germline gene at one end, perhaps through a read error. The gene calls are TRBV28 and TRBJ2-1; 10 nucleotides align to TRBD2. CDR3 length: 17 residues. Per germline, CDR1 MDHEN and CDR2 SYDVKM. CDR3 sequence (DNA): TGTGCCAGCAGTTTAGGGTTAGCGGGAGGACCTTACAGTGAGCAGTTCTTC. Amino acids: CASSLGLAGGPYSEQFF. Looking up the rest from reference TRBV28 and TRBJ2-1 gives the full variable domain: DVKVTQSSRYLVKRTGEKVFLECVQDMDHENMFWYRQDPGLGLRLIYFSYDVKMKEKGDIPEGYSVSREKKERFSLILESASTNQTSMYLCASSLGLAGGPYSEQFFGPGTRLTVL.

In this sample, this clonotype turned up a few times. V gene TRBV6-5 combines with J gene TRBJ2-7; D may be TRBD1 (6 bases). CDR1 is MNHEY, CDR2 SVGAGI, per germline. This CDR3 has 14 residues. With 3 bases removed from V and 4 bases from J, the gap between germline ends came to 13 bases. The CDR3 sequence is CASSYEDSYYEQYF. The CDR3 DNA follows: TGTGCCAGCAGTTATGAGGACAGCTATTACGAGCAGTACTTC.

This chain connects TRBV6-1 to TRBJ1-2; D gene ambiguous. V was cut by 6 bases and J by 5 bases, with 25 bases left in between. The CDR3 consists of 17 residues. The germline CDR1 and CDR2 sequences are MNHNS and SASEGT. CDR3 sequence reads: CASSPGTSMLRDYGYTF. CDR3 in DNA: TGTGCCAGCAGCCCCGGAACCTCGATGTTGAGAGATTATGGCTACACCTTC.

About this clonotype: The junction shows a germline mismatch at one end, possibly a read error. J is TRBJ2-1 and V is TRBV20-1; D call uncertain. CDR3 size: 14 residues. Germline assignment: CDR1 DFQATT and CDR2 SNEGSKA (reference sequence). CDR3 coding DNA: TGCAGTGCTAGATTGCCGCGTGGCTACAATGGGCAGTTCTTC. Translation gives CSARLPRGYNGQFF.

The chain uses TRBV4-1 and TRBJ2-3; maybe TRBD2 (6 bases). There are 16 residues in the CDR3. Trimming cost V 1 base and J 2 bases, with 13 bases left between them. CDR1 is MGHRA and CDR2 is YSYEKL in the germline V gene. CDR3 sequence reads: CASSQGTSSTTDTQYF. The CDR3, as DNA: TGCGCCAGCAGCCAAGGAACTAGCTCTACCACAGATACGCAGTATTTT.

There are a few counts of this clonotype. The chain uses TRBV7-3 and TRBJ2-2; D gene ambiguous. Trimming removed 5 bases from V and 4 bases from J, with 8 bases in between. The CDR3 sequence is 13 residues long. Germline V lookup: CDR1 SGHTA, CDR2 FQGTGA. The CDR3 loop is CASSPAGTGELFF. CDR3 nucleotide sequence: TGTGCCAGCAGCCCGGCCGGCACCGGGGAGCTGTTTTTT.

The chain joins TRBV6-2 or TRBV6-3 to TRBJ2-1; tentative D call: TRBD1 (8 bases). V was cut by 3 bases and J by 4 bases, with 16 bases left in between. Germline loops: CDR1 MNHEY, CDR2 SVGEGT. There are 16 residues in the CDR3. Written as DNA, the CDR3 is TGTGCCAGCAGTTATAACAGGGGGGGCCAGTACAATGAGCAGTTCTTC. Its protein is CASSYNRGGQYNEQFF.